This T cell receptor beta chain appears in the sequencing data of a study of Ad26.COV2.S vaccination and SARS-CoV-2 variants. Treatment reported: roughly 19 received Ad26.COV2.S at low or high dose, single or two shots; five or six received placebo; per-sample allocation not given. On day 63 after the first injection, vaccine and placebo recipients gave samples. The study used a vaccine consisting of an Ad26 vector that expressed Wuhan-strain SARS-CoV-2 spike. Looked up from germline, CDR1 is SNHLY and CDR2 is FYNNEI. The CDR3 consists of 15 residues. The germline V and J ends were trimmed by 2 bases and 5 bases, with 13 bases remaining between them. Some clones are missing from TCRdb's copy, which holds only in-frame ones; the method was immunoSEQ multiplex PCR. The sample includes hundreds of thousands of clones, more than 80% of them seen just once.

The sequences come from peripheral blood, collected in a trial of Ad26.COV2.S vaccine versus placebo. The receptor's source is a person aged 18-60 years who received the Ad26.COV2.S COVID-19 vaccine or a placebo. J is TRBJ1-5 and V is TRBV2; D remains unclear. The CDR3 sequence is CASSESEQNYQPQHF. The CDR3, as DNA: TGTGCCAGCAGTGAATCGGAGCAGAATTATCAGCCCCAGCATTTT.